This T cell receptor beta chain appears in the sequencing data of a study of cytomegalovirus exposure and HLA in healthy donors. Overall study findings and caveats: The only immune exposure information that was available was CMV serostatus.

On this clone itself: Its antigen is undetermined.

Healthy individuals who donated bone marrow served as the donors. The germline gives CDR1 MGHRA, CDR2 YSYEKL. CDR3 size: 18 residues. J was trimmed by 1 base and V by 0 bases; bases with no gene match: 6. Primers included in the PCR were 60 Vbeta and 13 Jbeta primers. Per the study methods: Later, 65 million to 90 million unique TCR beta chains were counted in an analysis, and roughly 11 million of them were shared. The method was immunoSEQ multiplex PCR; TCRdb's version includes in-frame clones alone and lacks a portion of them. The V and J calls and clone size were taken over from that table, and D and trimming were inferred from the DNA. The sample contains 200,000 to 250,000 clones, about 84% of which appear only once.

Sequences were obtained from PBMCs. The rearrangement joins TRBV4-1 to TRBJ2-3, with 11 positions matching TRBD2. This sequence originates from a human donor in good health. The DNA of the CDR3 is TGCGCCAGCAGCCAAGATCCCGGGGGACTAGCGGGCACAGATACGCAGTATTTT. Its protein is CASSQDPGGLAGTDTQYF.